What follows describes a single T cell receptor (beta chain). This sample was taken from a study of technical replicates of blood from several donors. Clones were sequenced by immunoSEQ multiplex PCR, and TCRdb holds only the in-frame ones, with some missing. The table has roughly 79,000 clones, roughly 91% seen once. The CDR3 loop spans 10 amino acids. CDR1 DFQATT and CDR2 SNEGSKA come from the germline V gene (reference sequence). V gave up 5 bases and J gave up 11 bases; unmatched junction bases: 4. This sequence originates from a human donor in good health. Some clones in this sample may be carry-over from other donors' samples. This rearrangement joins TRBV20-1 to TRBJ2-3, with 7 nucleotides matching TRBD2. Sequenced: T cells isolated from PBMCs. The CDR3 nucleotides read TGCAGTGCTCGGCGGGAGAGGCAGTATTTT. Residues: CSARRERQYF.